Listed below are T cell receptor beta chains from one sample, sequenced in a study of T-cell memory formation after mild COVID-19. One entry per CDR3 protein, called by TCRdb with MiXCR from the 5' RACE reads. The sample has 150,000 or so distinct CDR3 sequences, around 27% seen once. Sample: PBMCs or a T cell subset sorted from them (not recorded which). The receptors derive from an adult woman who had mild COVID-19 (a few samples of this study predate the infection). Cell type and time point are not known. Both conserved end residues are part of each CDR3. The order of the fields is CDR3 protein, CDR3 DNA, CDR3 length, D gene, clone size, V gene, J gene. The D gene is left open where the match is weak. The listing skips clone size in some rows; elsewhere it reads once, few, many or a size class.

CDR3: CASSLPGGTDTQYF
DNA: TGCGCCAGCAGCTTGCCCGGGGGAACAGATACGCAGTATTTT
length: 14
D: NA
size: NA
V: TRBV5-1
J: TRBJ2-3

CDR3: CASSRPEGGDTGELFF
DNA: TGTGCCAGCAGTCGCCCTGAGGGGGGGGACACCGGGGAGCTGTTTTTT
length: 16
D: NA
size: NA
V: TRBV12-3/TRBV12-4
J: TRBJ2-2

CDR3: CASSPNRGLEETQYF
DNA: TGTGCCAGCAGTCCAAACAGGGGGTTGGAGGAGACCCAGTACTTC
length: 15
D: TRBD1
size: few
V: TRBV27
J: TRBJ2-5

CDR3: CASSPRESNEQFF
DNA: TGTGCCAGCAGTCCCCGGGAATCCAATGAGCAGTTCTTC
length: 13
D: NA
size: few
V: TRBV6-6
J: TRBJ2-1

CDR3: CATSDLYGGELFF
DNA: TGTGCCACCAGTGATTTGTACGGCGGGGAGCTGTTTTTT
length: 13
D: NA
size: NA
V: TRBV24-1
J: TRBJ2-2

CDR3: CASSIVSGVGSPLHF
DNA: TGTGCCAGTAGTATTGTGAGCGGGGTAGGATCACCCCTCCACTTT
length: 15
D: NA
size: NA
V: TRBV19
J: TRBJ1-6

CDR3: CASSQELRDGEAFF
DNA: TGTGCCAGCAGCCAGGAACTGCGGGACGGTGAAGCTTTCTTT
length: 14
D: NA
size: few
V: TRBV14
J: TRBJ1-1

CDR3: CASSQVRIGNGYTF
DNA: TGTGCCAGCAGCCAAGTTAGGATCGGAAATGGCTACACCTTC
length: 14
D: NA
size: NA
V: TRBV14
J: TRBJ1-2

CDR3: CASSLTGPEDSPLHF
DNA: TGTGCCAGCAGTTTGACAGGACCGGAGGATTCACCCCTCCACTTT
length: 15
D: NA
size: few
V: TRBV12-3/TRBV12-4
J: TRBJ1-6

CDR3: CASSDDPGGRGYTF
DNA: TGTGCCAGCAGTGACGACCCAGGGGGCAGAGGCTACACCTTC
length: 14
D: TRBD1
size: NA
V: TRBV6-1
J: TRBJ1-2

CDR3: CASSSGTSPSETQYF
DNA: TGTGCCAGCAGTTCCGGGACTAGTCCGTCGGAGACCCAGTACTTC
length: 15
D: TRBD2
size: few
V: TRBV6-5
J: TRBJ2-5

CDR3: CASSLREGVVDTQYF
DNA: TGTGCCAGCAGTCTCCGGGAAGGGGTGGTAGATACGCAGTATTTT
length: 15
D: NA
size: NA
V: TRBV6-5
J: TRBJ2-3

CDR3: CASSFIRDAHNEQFF
DNA: TGTGCCAGCAGCTTCATCCGGGACGCGCACAATGAGCAGTTCTTC
length: 15
D: NA
size: many
V: TRBV7-9
J: TRBJ2-1

CDR3: CASSLARVYTGELFF
DNA: TGTGCCAGCAGCTTAGCGCGGGTCTACACCGGGGAGCTGTTTTTT
length: 15
D: NA
size: few
V: TRBV7-9
J: TRBJ2-2

CDR3: CATKAASTDTQYF
DNA: TGTGCCACCAAAGCAGCTAGCACAGATACGCAGTATTTT
length: 13
D: NA
size: few
V: TRBV24-1
J: TRBJ2-3

CDR3: CASRGNELGYTF
DNA: TGTGCCAGCAGGGGAAACGAGTTGGGTTACACCTTC
length: 12
D: NA
size: NA
V: TRBV27
J: TRBJ1-2

CDR3: CASSLAISRETQYF
DNA: TGTGCCAGCAGCTTAGCGATCTCACGGGAGACCCAGTACTTC
length: 14
D: NA
size: few
V: TRBV7-2
J: TRBJ2-5

CDR3: CASSQGTGTNTEAFF
DNA: TGTGCCAGCAGCCAAGGGACCGGGACTAACACTGAAGCTTTCTTT
length: 15
D: NA
size: NA
V: TRBV4-2
J: TRBJ1-1

CDR3: CSAPLAGGVYEQYF
DNA: TGCAGTGCTCCGCTAGCGGGAGGAGTATACGAGCAGTACTTC
length: 14
D: TRBD2
size: NA
V: TRBV20-1
J: TRBJ2-7

CDR3: CASSLDPAGLYNEQFF
DNA: TGTGCCAGCAGCTTAGATCCAGCGGGACTATACAATGAGCAGTTCTTC
length: 16
D: TRBD2
size: few
V: TRBV11-2
J: TRBJ2-1

CDR3: CASSKGGQTGGYTEAFF
DNA: TGTGCCAGCAGCAAAGGGGGTCAGACAGGGGGTTACACTGAAGCTTTCTTT
length: 17
D: NA
size: NA
V: TRBV21-1
J: TRBJ1-1

CDR3: CASRTTAASNTDTQYF
DNA: TGTGCCAGCAGGACCACCGCTGCATCCAACACAGATACGCAGTATTTT
length: 16
D: NA
size: NA
V: TRBV27
J: TRBJ2-3

CDR3: CASRAEGADTGELFF
DNA: TGTGCCAGTAGGGCGGAGGGAGCAGACACCGGGGAGCTGTTTTTT
length: 15
D: NA
size: NA
V: TRBV19
J: TRBJ2-2

CDR3: CASSPRDSTWRGGYTF
DNA: TGTGCCAGCAGTCCACGGGACTCCACTTGGAGAGGTGGCTACACCTTC
length: 16
D: NA
size: few
V: TRBV12-3/TRBV12-4
J: TRBJ1-2

CDR3: CSVRVGYEQYF
DNA: TGCAGTGTGAGGGTTGGGTACGAGCAGTACTTC
length: 11
D: NA
size: few
V: TRBV20-1
J: TRBJ2-7